Listed below are T cell receptor beta chains from one sample, sequenced in a study of CD8 T cells in ankylosing spondylitis. TCRdb reprocessed the 5' RACE reads via MiXCR and lists one record per CDR3 protein. The sample holds under 400,000 distinct CDR3 sequences; approximately 10% are singletons and the top ten take about 10%. The material sequenced was blood, either unsorted or a sorted T cell fraction (not recorded which). The receptor set was obtained from a female donor with ankylosing spondylitis or in good health (not recorded which). CDR3s include the opening cysteine and the closing phenylalanine or tryptophan. Fields, in order: V gene, clone size, D gene, J gene, CDR3 protein, CDR3 DNA. The D gene is left open where the match is weak. Clone size is not always given. Where it is, it says once, few, many or a class for expanded clones.

V gene: TRBV20-1; clone size: many; D gene: TRBD1; J gene: TRBJ1-2; CDR3 protein: CSGQGMDGYTF; CDR3 DNA: TGCAGCGGACAGGGGATGGACGGCTACACCTTC
V gene: TRBV7-9; clone size: many; D gene: -; J gene: TRBJ2-7; CDR3 protein: CASSLVSGISYEQYF; CDR3 DNA: TGTGCCAGCAGCTTAGTCTCAGGGATCTCCTACGAGCAGTACTTC
V gene: TRBV20-1; clone size: -; D gene: -; J gene: TRBJ1-6; CDR3 protein: CSVTQNSLSNNSPLHF; CDR3 DNA: TGCAGTGTCACTCAGAACAGCCTCTCCAATAATTCACCCCTCCACTTT
V gene: TRBV7-2; clone size: few; D gene: -; J gene: TRBJ2-3; CDR3 protein: CASSLREGVRGDTQYF; CDR3 DNA: TGTGCCAGCAGCTTAAGGGAAGGGGTAAGGGGCGATACGCAGTATTTT
V gene: TRBV30; clone size: -; D gene: TRBD2; J gene: TRBJ2-1; CDR3 protein: CAWGGLAEGVSSYNEQFF; CDR3 DNA: TGTGCCTGGGGTGGACTAGCGGAGGGGGTGAGCTCCTACAATGAGCAGTTCTTC
V gene: TRBV6-1; clone size: many; D gene: -; J gene: TRBJ1-1; CDR3 protein: CASNEGIQDQAFF; CDR3 DNA: TGTGCCAGCAATGAGGGGATTCAGGATCAAGCTTTCTTT
V gene: TRBV5-1; clone size: few; D gene: TRBD1; J gene: TRBJ2-1; CDR3 protein: CASSLEGQGAYEQFF; CDR3 DNA: TGCGCCAGCAGCTTGGAGGGACAGGGGGCCTATGAGCAGTTCTTC
V gene: TRBV12-3/TRBV12-4; clone size: -; D gene: TRBD2; J gene: TRBJ2-7; CDR3 protein: CASSLGRWTRGGVNEQYF; CDR3 DNA: TGTGCCAGCAGTTTGGGCCGGTGGACCCGGGGGGGCGTCAACGAGCAGTACTTC
V gene: TRBV10-3; clone size: many; D gene: TRBD2; J gene: TRBJ2-7; CDR3 protein: CAISGTSGRAIEQYF; CDR3 DNA: TGTGCCATCAGTGGGACTAGCGGGAGGGCTATTGAGCAGTACTTC
V gene: TRBV29-1; clone size: many; D gene: -; J gene: TRBJ1-4; CDR3 protein: CSVARRHSGSNEKLFF; CDR3 DNA: TGCAGCGTTGCACGCAGGCACTCCGGGTCTAATGAAAAACTGTTTTTT
V gene: TRBV20-1; clone size: -; D gene: TRBD2; J gene: TRBJ2-3; CDR3 protein: CSAKSGRGTDTQYF; CDR3 DNA: TGCAGTGCTAAAAGCGGGAGAGGCACAGATACGCAGTATTTT